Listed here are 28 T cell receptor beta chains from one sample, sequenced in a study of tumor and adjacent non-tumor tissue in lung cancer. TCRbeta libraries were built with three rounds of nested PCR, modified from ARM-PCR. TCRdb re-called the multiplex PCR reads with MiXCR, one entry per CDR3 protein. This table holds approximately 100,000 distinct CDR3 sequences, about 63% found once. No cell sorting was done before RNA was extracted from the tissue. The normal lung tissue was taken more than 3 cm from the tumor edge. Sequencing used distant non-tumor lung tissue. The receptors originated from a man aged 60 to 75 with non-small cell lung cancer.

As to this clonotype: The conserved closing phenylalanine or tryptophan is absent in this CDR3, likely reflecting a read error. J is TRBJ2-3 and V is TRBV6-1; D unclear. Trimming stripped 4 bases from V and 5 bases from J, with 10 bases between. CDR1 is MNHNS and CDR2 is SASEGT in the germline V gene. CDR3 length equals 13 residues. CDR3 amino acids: CASSVVGLDTQYS. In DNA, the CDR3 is TGTGCCAGCAGTGTCGTGGGCTTAGATACGCAGTATTCT.

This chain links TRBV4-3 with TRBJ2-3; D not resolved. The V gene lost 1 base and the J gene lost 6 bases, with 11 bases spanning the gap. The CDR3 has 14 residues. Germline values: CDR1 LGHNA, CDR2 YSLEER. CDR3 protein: CASSQVSSGDTQYF. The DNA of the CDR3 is TGCGCCAGCAGCCAAGTTAGTTCCGGGGATACGCAGTATTTT.

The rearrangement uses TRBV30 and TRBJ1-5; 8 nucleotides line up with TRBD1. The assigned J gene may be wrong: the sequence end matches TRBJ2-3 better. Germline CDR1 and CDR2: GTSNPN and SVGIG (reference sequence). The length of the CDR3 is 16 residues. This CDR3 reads CAWSAAGGYSNQPQYF. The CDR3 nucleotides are TGTGCCTGGAGTGCAGCAGGGGGCTATAGCAATCAGCCCCAGTATTTT.

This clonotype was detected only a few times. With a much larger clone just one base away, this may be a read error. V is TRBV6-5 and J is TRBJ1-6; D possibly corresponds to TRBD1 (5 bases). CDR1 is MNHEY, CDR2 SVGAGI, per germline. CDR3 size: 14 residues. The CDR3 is CASSYGVGVSPLRF. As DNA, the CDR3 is TGTGCCAGCAGTTACGGTGTAGGGGTTTCACCCCTCCGCTTT.

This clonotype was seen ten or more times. Here the CDR3 DNA reads TGTGCCAGCAGCTTGATGGGAATTGAGCAGTTCTTC. It encodes CASSLMGIEQFF. This chain links TRBV5-8 with TRBJ2-1; D call uncertain. The CDR3 sequence is 12 residues long. The germline V and J ends were trimmed by 1 base and 9 bases, with 8 bases remaining between them. Germline loops: CDR1 SGHTS, CDR2 YDEGEE.

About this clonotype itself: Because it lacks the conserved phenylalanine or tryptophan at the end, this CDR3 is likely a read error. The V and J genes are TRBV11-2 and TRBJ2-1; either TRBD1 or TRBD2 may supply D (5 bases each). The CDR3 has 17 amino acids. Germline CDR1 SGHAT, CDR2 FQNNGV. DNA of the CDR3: TGTGCTAGCAGCTTAGTGGGGGAACTGCCTTATCGAGGGGAGCAGTTCCTC. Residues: CASSLVGELPYRGEQFL.

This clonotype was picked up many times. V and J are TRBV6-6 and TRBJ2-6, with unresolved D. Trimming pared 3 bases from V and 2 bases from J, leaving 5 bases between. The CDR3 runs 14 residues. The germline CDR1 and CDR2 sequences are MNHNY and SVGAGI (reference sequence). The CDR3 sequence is CASSYSPGANVLTF. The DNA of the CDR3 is TGTGCCAGCAGTTATTCGCCTGGGGCCAACGTCCTGACTTTC.

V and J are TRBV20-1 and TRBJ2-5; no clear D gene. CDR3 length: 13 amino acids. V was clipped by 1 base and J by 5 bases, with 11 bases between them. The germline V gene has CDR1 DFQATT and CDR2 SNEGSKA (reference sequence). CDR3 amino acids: CSARVESVETQYF. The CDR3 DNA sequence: TGCAGTGCTAGAGTAGAGTCAGTGGAGACCCAGTACTTC.

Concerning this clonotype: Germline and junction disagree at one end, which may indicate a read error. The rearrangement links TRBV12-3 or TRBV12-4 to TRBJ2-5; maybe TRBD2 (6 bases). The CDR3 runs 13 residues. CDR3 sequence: CASTQPAAGTQYF. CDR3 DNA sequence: TGTGCCAGCACCCAGCCCGCGGCGGGGACCCAATACTTC.

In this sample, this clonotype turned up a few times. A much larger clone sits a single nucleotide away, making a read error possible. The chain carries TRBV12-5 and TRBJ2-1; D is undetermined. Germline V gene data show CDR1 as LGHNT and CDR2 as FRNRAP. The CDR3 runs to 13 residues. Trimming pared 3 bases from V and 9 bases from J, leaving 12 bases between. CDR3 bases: TGTGCTAGTGGTTTAACAGCCTGGGTTGAGCAGTTCTTC. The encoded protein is CASGLTAWVEQFF.

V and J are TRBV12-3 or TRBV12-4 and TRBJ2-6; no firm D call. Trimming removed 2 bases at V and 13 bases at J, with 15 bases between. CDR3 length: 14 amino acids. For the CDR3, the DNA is TGTGCCAGCAGTTTATACTCTGGTGTCAAGGTCCTGACTTTC. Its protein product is CASSLYSGVKVLTF.

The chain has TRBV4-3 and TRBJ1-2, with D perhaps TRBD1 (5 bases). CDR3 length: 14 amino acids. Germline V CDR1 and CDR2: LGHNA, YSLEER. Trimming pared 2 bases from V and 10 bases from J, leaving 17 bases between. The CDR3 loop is CASSQTSTSGDYTF. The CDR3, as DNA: TGCGCCAGCAGCCAAACATCGACCTCGGGGGACTACACCTTC.

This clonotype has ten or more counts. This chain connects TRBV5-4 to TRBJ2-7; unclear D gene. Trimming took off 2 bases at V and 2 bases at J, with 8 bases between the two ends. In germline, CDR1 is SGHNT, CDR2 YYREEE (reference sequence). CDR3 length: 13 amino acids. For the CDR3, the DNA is TGTGCCAGCAGCTTACCCCAGACCTACGAGCAGTACTTC. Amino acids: CASSLPQTYEQYF. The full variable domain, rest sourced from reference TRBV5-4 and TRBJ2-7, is ETGVTQSPTHLIKTRGQQVTLRCSSQSGHNTVSWYQQALGQGPQFIFQYYREEENGRGNFPPRFSGLQFPNYSSELNVNALELDDSALYLCASSLPQTYEQYFGPGTRLTVT.

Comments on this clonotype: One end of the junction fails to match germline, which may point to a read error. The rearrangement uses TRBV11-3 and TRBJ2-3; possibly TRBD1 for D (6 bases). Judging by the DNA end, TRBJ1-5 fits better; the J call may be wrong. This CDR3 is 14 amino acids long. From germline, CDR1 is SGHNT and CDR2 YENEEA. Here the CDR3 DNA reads TGTACCAGCAGCTTAGGCGGGGACACAGATACGCAGCATTTT. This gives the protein CTSSLGGDTDTQHF.

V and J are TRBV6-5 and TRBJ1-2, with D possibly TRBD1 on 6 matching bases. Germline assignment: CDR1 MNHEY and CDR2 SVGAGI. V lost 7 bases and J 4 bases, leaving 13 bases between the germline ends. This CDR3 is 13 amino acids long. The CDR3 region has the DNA TGTGCCAGCACCGGGGACACATTCTATGGCTACACCTTC. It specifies CASTGDTFYGYTF.

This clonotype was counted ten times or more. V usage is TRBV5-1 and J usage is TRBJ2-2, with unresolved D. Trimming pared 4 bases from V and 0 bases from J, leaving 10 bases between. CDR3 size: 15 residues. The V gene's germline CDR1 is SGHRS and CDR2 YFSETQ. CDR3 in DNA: TGCGCCAGCAGCCCGGACGGAGCGAACACCGGGGAGCTGTTTTTT. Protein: CASSPDGANTGELFF.

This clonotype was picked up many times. Written as DNA, the CDR3 is TGTGCTAGTGGTTTGGGACAAGTTTACAATGAGCAGTTCTTC. Translated: CASGLGQVYNEQFF. The gene calls are TRBV12-5 and TRBJ2-1; D gene unclear. V was pared by 1 base and J by 4 bases, with 8 bases between. The germline V gene encodes CDR1 LGHNT and CDR2 FRNRAP. The CDR3 spans 14 residues.

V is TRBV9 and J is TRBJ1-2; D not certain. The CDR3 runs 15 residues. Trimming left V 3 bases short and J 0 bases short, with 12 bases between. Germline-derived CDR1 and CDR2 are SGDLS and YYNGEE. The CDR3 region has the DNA TGTGCCAGCAGCGCCCCGGACGGAGCTAACTATGGCTACACCTTC. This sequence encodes CASSAPDGANYGYTF. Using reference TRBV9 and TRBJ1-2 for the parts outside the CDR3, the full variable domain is DSGVTQTPKHLITATGQRVTLRCSPRSGDLSVYWYQQSLDQGLQFLIQYYNGEERAKGNILERFSAQQFPDLHSELNLSSLELGDSALYFCASSAPDGANYGYTFGSGTRLTVV.

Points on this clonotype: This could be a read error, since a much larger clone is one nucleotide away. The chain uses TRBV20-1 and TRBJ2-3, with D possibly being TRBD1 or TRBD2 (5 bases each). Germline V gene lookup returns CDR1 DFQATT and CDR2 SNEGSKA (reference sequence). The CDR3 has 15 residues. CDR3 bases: TGCGGTGCTCCTCGTAGGGACGCCTACACAGATACGCAGTATTTT. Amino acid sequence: CGAPRRDAYTDTQYF.

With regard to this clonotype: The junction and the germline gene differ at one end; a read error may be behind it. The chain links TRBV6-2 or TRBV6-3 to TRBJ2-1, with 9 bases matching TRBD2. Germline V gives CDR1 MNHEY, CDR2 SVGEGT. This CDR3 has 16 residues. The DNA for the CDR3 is TGTGCCAGCAGCACCCCGGTAGTAGCGGGGGACAATGAACAGTTCTTC. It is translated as CASSTPVVAGDNEQFF.

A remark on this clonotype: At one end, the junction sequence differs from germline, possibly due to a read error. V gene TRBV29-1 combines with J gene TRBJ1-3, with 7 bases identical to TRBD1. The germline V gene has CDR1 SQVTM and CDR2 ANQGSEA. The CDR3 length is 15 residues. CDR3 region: CGVRAGQYSGNTIYF. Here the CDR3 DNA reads TGCGGCGTTAGAGCGGGACAGTACTCTGGAAACACCATATATTTT.

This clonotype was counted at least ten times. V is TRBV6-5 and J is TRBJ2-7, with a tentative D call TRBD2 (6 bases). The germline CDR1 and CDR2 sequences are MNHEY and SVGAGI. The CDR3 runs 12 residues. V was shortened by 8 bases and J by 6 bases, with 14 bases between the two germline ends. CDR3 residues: CASQTSSGEQYF. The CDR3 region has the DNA TGTGCCAGCCAAACTAGCTCGGGCGAGCAGTACTTC.

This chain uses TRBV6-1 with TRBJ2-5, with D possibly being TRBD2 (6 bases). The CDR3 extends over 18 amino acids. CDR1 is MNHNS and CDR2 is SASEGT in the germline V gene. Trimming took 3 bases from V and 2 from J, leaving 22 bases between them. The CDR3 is CASSDTSRVGADQETQYF. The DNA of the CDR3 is TGTGCCAGCAGTGATACTAGCAGGGTTGGCGCCGATCAAGAGACCCAGTACTTC.

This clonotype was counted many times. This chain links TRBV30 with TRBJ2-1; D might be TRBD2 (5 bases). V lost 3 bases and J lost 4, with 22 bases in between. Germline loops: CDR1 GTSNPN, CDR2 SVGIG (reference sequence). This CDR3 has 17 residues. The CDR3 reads CAWSPTLDYEKYNEQFF. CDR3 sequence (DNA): TGTGCCTGGAGCCCGACCCTCGACTACGAAAAATACAATGAGCAGTTCTTC.

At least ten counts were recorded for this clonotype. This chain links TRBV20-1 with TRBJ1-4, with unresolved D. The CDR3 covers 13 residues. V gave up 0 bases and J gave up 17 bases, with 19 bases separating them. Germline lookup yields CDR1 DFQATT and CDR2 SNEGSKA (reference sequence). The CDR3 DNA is TGCAGTGCTAGAGATAGTGGCTCTCACGGAAACTTTTTT. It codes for CSARDSGSHGNFF.

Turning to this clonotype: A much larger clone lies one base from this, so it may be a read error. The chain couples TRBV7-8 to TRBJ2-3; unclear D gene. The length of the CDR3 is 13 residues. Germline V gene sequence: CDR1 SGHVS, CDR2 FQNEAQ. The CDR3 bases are TGTACCAGCAGCTTAGGGCTTTCAGATACGCAGTATTTT. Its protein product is CTSSLGLSDTQYF.

In nucleotides, the CDR3 is TGTGCCAGCAGCCGAGTTGTGGCGGGCGGGTACAATGAGCAGTTCTTC. Its protein product is CASSRVVAGGYNEQFF. The V call is TRBV4-2, the J call TRBJ2-1; TRBD2 might be the D (5 bases). This CDR3 contains 16 residues. V lost 4 bases, J lost 4 bases, and 17 bases lay in between. In germline, CDR1 is LGHNA, CDR2 YNFKEQ.

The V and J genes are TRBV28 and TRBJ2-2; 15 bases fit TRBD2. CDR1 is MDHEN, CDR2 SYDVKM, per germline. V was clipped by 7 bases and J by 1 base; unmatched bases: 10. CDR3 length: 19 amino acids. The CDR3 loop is CASTRPGLAGGLNTGELFF. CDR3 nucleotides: TGTGCCAGCACGCGCCCGGGACTAGCGGGAGGTTTGAACACCGGGGAGCTGTTTTTT.